This TCR beta chain was recorded in a study of blood T cell repertoires in COVID-19. Study-level background: Italy, Spain and the United States were the sources of the convalescent and acute COVID-19 samples.

The trim removed 11 bases at V and 7 bases at J, leaving 15 bases unmatched. The CDR3 spans 16 residues. Germline V lookup: CDR1 LNHDA, CDR2 SQIVND (reference sequence). Original processing notes: Reference gene primer amplification gave estimated nucleated cell counts. Here immunoSEQ multiplex PCR was the method, and the copy in TCRdb shows in-frame clones only, minus some. V, J and clone size derive from that table, while D and trimming were established from the DNA sequence. The sample carries fewer than 200,000 clones, approximately 80% recorded once. Seattle enrolled patients during active infection and tracked them longitudinally.

This TCR derives from a woman older than 75 with COVID-19, enrolled during active disease. The rearrangement links TRBV19 to TRBJ1-5, with TRBD1 matching 12 bases. Specimen: peripheral blood. CDR3 sequence (DNA): TGTGCCTCCTCCCCGGGACAGGGGGCGTTAGGACAGCCCCAGCATTTT. Protein: CASSPGQGALGQPQHF. The whole variable domain, filled in from reference TRBV19 and TRBJ1-5, reads DGGITQSPKYLFRKEGQNVTLSCEQNLNHDAMYWYRQDPGQGLRLIYYSQIVNDFQKGDIAEGYSVSREKKESFPLTVTSAQKNPTAFYLCASSPGQGALGQPQHFGDGTRLSIL.